The 15 T cell receptor beta chains given below trace back to one sample, sequenced in a study of regulatory T cells in long-lasting Graves disease. Time point of the sample: persistent/refractory GD, antithyroid drugs over 5 years with positive TRAb. The TCR library was prepared using RNA isolated from PBMCs. Library construction for TCR beta used iRepertoire HTBI primers and Arm-PCR of CDR3 regions. TCRdb itself ran the multiplex PCR reads through MiXCR, one entry per CDR3 protein. Of approximately 400,000 distinct CDR3 sequences in the sample, 20% to 25% were seen once. The specimen was peripheral blood mononuclear cells (PBMCs), collected when the disease was refractory, from a patient treated with antithyroid drugs. The source is a woman aged 40 to 50 with Graves disease.

This clonotype was detected a few times. The chain joins TRBV7-2 to TRBJ2-7, with D possibly being TRBD2 (6 bases). Trimming pared 4 bases from V and 4 bases from J, leaving 8 bases between. The CDR3 is 12 amino acids. Germline V gene sequence: CDR1 SGHTA, CDR2 FQGNSA. The CDR3 loop is CASSYLAYEQYF. As DNA, the CDR3 is TGTGCCAGCAGCTACCTAGCGTACGAGCAGTACTTC.

This clonotype came up a few times. The chain couples TRBV11-2 to TRBJ2-7, with unresolved D. The germline gives CDR1 SGHAT, CDR2 FQNNGV. This CDR3 has 17 residues. V was cut by 5 bases and J by 1 base, with 21 bases left in between. For the CDR3, the DNA is TGTGCCAGCAGCCCCCGGATTTACTACGGGTGGTCCTACGAGCAGTACTTC. Protein: CASSPRIYYGWSYEQYF.

This clonotype was seen many times. J is TRBJ1-5 and V is TRBV6-1; 8 bases match TRBD1. Germline V CDR1 and CDR2: MNHNS, SASEGT. This CDR3 has 14 amino acids. V trimming: 8 bases; J trimming: 0 bases; junction bases outside the gene matches: 3. As DNA, the CDR3 is TGTGCCAGCCAGACAGGGGTTAGCAATCAGCCCCAGCATTTT. Encoded protein: CASQTGVSNQPQHF.

The sample holds a few counts of this clonotype. The V call is TRBV28, the J call TRBJ2-7; 9 nucleotides align to TRBD2. The CDR3 is 14 residues long. J was trimmed by 5 bases and V by 7 bases; bases with no gene match: 9. Germline V gene lookup returns CDR1 MDHEN and CDR2 SYDVKM. The CDR3 is CASTLAGDGDEQYF. DNA for the CDR3: TGTGCCAGCACCTTAGCGGGAGACGGCGACGAGCAGTACTTC. The variable domain in full, completed from reference TRBV28 and TRBJ2-7, reads DVKVTQSSRYLVKRTGEKVFLECVQDMDHENMFWYRQDPGLGLRLIYFSYDVKMKEKGDIPEGYSVSREKKERFSLILESASTNQTSMYLCASTLAGDGDEQYFGPGTRLTVT.

V gene TRBV6-9 combines with J gene TRBJ2-7; 7 bases fit TRBD1. Per the germline V gene, CDR1 is MNHGY and CDR2 is SVAAGI. V lost 3 bases and J lost 2; bases outside the gene matches: 13. The CDR3 has 17 amino acids. CDR3 DNA: TGTGCCAGCAGTTACGTTGGCGTTCTAGGGGGCGCCTACGAGCAGTACTTC. It is translated as CASSYVGVLGGAYEQYF.

This clonotype was counted a few times. The chain couples TRBV12-3 or TRBV12-4 to TRBJ2-1; a weak D match, TRBD1 (6 bases). Trimming removed 3 bases from V and 6 bases from J, with 15 bases in between. This CDR3 is 15 amino acids long. The CDR3 region is CASSFRGRLPNEQFF. As DNA, the CDR3 is TGTGCCAGCAGTTTCAGGGGCCGACTCCCCAATGAGCAGTTCTTC.

The V and J genes are TRBV3-1 and TRBJ2-7; 7 bases agree with TRBD2. J lost 5 bases, V lost 6 bases, and 13 bases had no gene match. The CDR3 is made up of 15 amino acids. Per the germline V gene, CDR1 is LGHDT and CDR2 is YNNKEL (reference sequence). The CDR3 is CASSPWTRPVDEQYF. The DNA of the CDR3 is TGTGCCAGCAGTCCTTGGACTAGACCTGTGGACGAGCAGTACTTC.

This clonotype was recorded at least ten times. This chain links TRBV5-6 with TRBJ1-2; possible D gene TRBD1, 6 bases. CDR3 length equals 15 residues. Trimming stripped 1 base from V and 7 bases from J, with 17 bases between. The germline CDR1 and CDR2 sequences are SGHDT and YYEEEE. The CDR3 reads CASSLIRKTGPGYTF. The DNA of the CDR3 is TGTGCCAGCAGCTTGATAAGAAAGACAGGTCCTGGCTACACCTTC.

The genes are TRBV12-3 or TRBV12-4 and TRBJ1-5; D is possibly TRBD1 (5 bases). This CDR3 has 14 amino acids. V was trimmed by 5 bases and J by 6 bases, leaving 14 bases between them. In DNA form, the CDR3 reads TGTGCCAGCAGTCCTTCGGGGGGAGGTCAGCCCCAGCATTTT. It encodes CASSPSGGGQPQHF.

This clonotype has a handful of counts. This sequence joins TRBV6-1 and TRBJ2-5; D gene uncertain. Trimming took off 2 bases at V and 2 bases at J, with 12 bases between the two ends. The CDR3 is 15 amino acids. Per the germline V gene, CDR1 is MNHNS and CDR2 is SASEGT. The CDR3 sequence is CASSETGLDQETQYF. CDR3 bases: TGTGCCAGCAGTGAAACCGGCCTCGATCAAGAGACCCAGTACTTC.

The V and J genes are TRBV3-1 and TRBJ2-5; TRBD2 aligns across 9 bases. V gave up 2 bases and J gave up 5 bases; unmatched junction bases: 6. CDR1 and CDR2 from the germline V gene are LGHDT and YNNKEL (reference sequence). The CDR3 contains 15 residues. CDR3 sequence: CASSQSAGGPETQYF. The DNA for the CDR3 is TGTGCCAGCAGCCAAAGCGCGGGAGGGCCGGAGACCCAGTACTTC.

This clonotype has ten or more counts. The rearrangement joins TRBV15 to TRBJ2-5, with D maybe TRBD2 (6 bases). The CDR3 extends over 15 amino acids. From germline, CDR1 is LNHNV and CDR2 YYDKDF (reference sequence). Between the trimmed V and J ends, which lost 1 base and 4 bases, there was a span of 13 bases. The CDR3 nucleotides read TGTGCCACCAGCAGAGGGCCGGGAGAAGGAGAGACCCAGTACTTC. It specifies CATSRGPGEGETQYF.

This chain joins TRBV20-1 and TRBJ1-1; the match to TRBD1 covers 8 bases. CDR1 is DFQATT, CDR2 SNEGSKA, per germline (reference sequence). Trimming took 7 bases from V and 5 from J; bases not matched to a gene: 12. CDR3 length equals 14 residues. The CDR3 reads CSVPASGGFTEAFF. The CDR3 bases are TGCAGTGTCCCAGCCTCAGGGGGCTTTACTGAAGCTTTCTTT.

This clonotype was counted many times. The chain carries TRBV15 and TRBJ2-7, with TRBD1 as a possible D gene (5 bases). Germline CDR1 reads LNHNV; CDR2 reads YYDKDF (reference sequence). This CDR3 has 13 residues. Trimming left V 5 bases short and J 5 bases short, with 13 bases between. CDR3 bases: TGTGCCACCAGCGTGACAGTAATGAACGAGCAGTACTTC. This encodes CATSVTVMNEQYF.

The chain joins TRBV29-1 to TRBJ1-2; D call uncertain. V dropped 6 bases and J dropped 8 bases, with 13 bases sitting between them. The germline V gene has CDR1 SQVTM and CDR2 ANQGSEA. The CDR3 length is 11 residues. The CDR3 DNA reads as TGCAGCGTCGGGAATTCTGAGGGCTACACCTTC. Protein product: CSVGNSEGYTF.